These T cell receptor beta chains were read from a single sample in a study of shared clonotypes between healthy human individuals. Measured with immunoSEQ multiplex PCR; TCRdb has only the in-frame clones, and not every one. The sample has 400,000 to 600,000 clones; 90% to 97% are singletons. Sequenced sample: naive CD4+ T cells sorted from blood. The receptors stem from a woman in her 30s in good health. The CDR3 runs from the conserved cysteine through the conserved F or W. The order of the fields is clone size, J gene, V gene, D gene, CDR3 DNA, CDR3 protein. D genes are given only for firm matches. Some rows have no size entry. The others give once, few or many, or a class for an expanded clone.

abundance: -; j_gene: TRBJ2-2; v_gene: TRBV28; d_gene: TRBD2; CDR3nt: TGTGCCAGCAGGGCCCCCTTAGCGGGGACCGGGGAGCTGTTTTTT; CDR3aa: CASRAPLAGTGELFF
abundance: -; j_gene: TRBJ2-7; v_gene: TRBV6-1; d_gene: TRBD2; CDR3nt: TGTGCCACGCGTACTAGCGGGAGGATCTACGAGCAGTACTTC; CDR3aa: CATRTSGRIYEQYF
abundance: once; j_gene: TRBJ2-3; v_gene: TRBV19; d_gene: -; CDR3nt: TGTGCCAGTAGTAGTGACATCCCTAGCACAGATACGCAGTATTTT; CDR3aa: CASSSDIPSTDTQYF
abundance: once; j_gene: TRBJ2-7; v_gene: TRBV10-3; d_gene: -; CDR3nt: TGTGCCATCGGGGCGGGGGCAACCTACGAGCAGTACTTC; CDR3aa: CAIGAGATYEQYF
abundance: -; j_gene: TRBJ2-1; v_gene: TRBV9; d_gene: TRBD2; CDR3nt: TGTGCCAGCAGCGTAGGAATTAGCGGGAAGGCCTACAATGAGCAGTTCTTC; CDR3aa: CASSVGISGKAYNEQFF
abundance: -; j_gene: TRBJ2-1; v_gene: TRBV5-1; d_gene: TRBD2; CDR3nt: TGCGCCAGCAGCGGGACTAGCTCCAATGAGCAGTTCTTC; CDR3aa: CASSGTSSNEQFF
abundance: -; j_gene: TRBJ2-7; v_gene: TRBV21-1; d_gene: -; CDR3nt: TGTGCCAGCAGCAAAGGACACGAGCAGTACTTC; CDR3aa: CASSKGHEQYF
abundance: once; j_gene: TRBJ2-3; v_gene: TRBV18; d_gene: -; CDR3nt: TGTGCCAGCTCACCACCCCAGCCCACAGATACGCAGTATTTT; CDR3aa: CASSPPQPTDTQYF
abundance: -; j_gene: TRBJ1-5; v_gene: TRBV18; d_gene: TRBD1; CDR3nt: TGTGCCAGCTCCCCAACAACAGGGGGCAATCAGCCCCAGCATTTT; CDR3aa: CASSPTTGGNQPQHF
abundance: -; j_gene: TRBJ2-1; v_gene: TRBV18; d_gene: TRBD2; CDR3nt: TGTGCCAGCTCCCCTCCGGGGCGGGAGGGCCCCATCGGTGAGCAGTTCTTC; CDR3aa: CASSPPGREGPIGEQFF
abundance: -; j_gene: TRBJ2-7; v_gene: TRBV27; d_gene: -; CDR3nt: TGTGCCAGCAGACCCCAAGGTCCAACAGACGAGCAGTACTTC; CDR3aa: CASRPQGPTDEQYF
abundance: -; j_gene: TRBJ2-3; v_gene: TRBV6-5; d_gene: TRBD2; CDR3nt: TGTGCCAGCAGCTCAGCGGGAGGGAGCACAGATACGCAGTATTTT; CDR3aa: CASSSAGGSTDTQYF
abundance: -; j_gene: TRBJ2-7; v_gene: TRBV27; d_gene: TRBD2; CDR3nt: TGTGCCAGCATAGGACTAGCGGGAGTAAGGTCCTACGAGCAGTACTTC; CDR3aa: CASIGLAGVRSYEQYF
abundance: once; j_gene: TRBJ2-1; v_gene: TRBV25-1; d_gene: -; CDR3nt: TGTGCCAGCAGTGAATCCCGGCCAGGTCTACATGAGCAGTTCTTC; CDR3aa: CASSESRPGLHEQFF
abundance: -; j_gene: TRBJ1-1; v_gene: TRBV28; d_gene: TRBD1; CDR3nt: TGTGCCAGCAGTTCGACCGGGACAGGACGAATGAACACTGAAGCTTTCTTT; CDR3aa: CASSSTGTGRMNTEAFF
abundance: -; j_gene: TRBJ2-5; v_gene: TRBV5-1; d_gene: TRBD2; CDR3nt: TGCGCCAGCAGCCCATTGACTAGCGGGGGGGAAGAGACCCAGTACTTC; CDR3aa: CASSPLTSGGEETQYF
abundance: -; j_gene: TRBJ2-7; v_gene: TRBV19; d_gene: TRBD1; CDR3nt: TGTGCCAGTAGTCTACGGACAGGGGGGATCTACGAGCAGTACTTC; CDR3aa: CASSLRTGGIYEQYF
abundance: few; j_gene: TRBJ1-5; v_gene: TRBV7-9; d_gene: -; CDR3nt: TGTGCCAGCCCCTACCGGGGGGGTGATCAGCCCCAGCATTTT; CDR3aa: CASPYRGGDQPQHF
abundance: -; j_gene: TRBJ1-3; v_gene: TRBV7-2; d_gene: -; CDR3nt: TGTGCCAGCAGCTTCCTGCTCAGAGATCGGAGTAACACCATATATTTT; CDR3aa: CASSFLLRDRSNTIYF
abundance: -; j_gene: TRBJ2-7; v_gene: TRBV5-5; d_gene: TRBD1; CDR3nt: TGTGCCAGCAGTGGACAGGGTCAATACGAGCAGTACTTC; CDR3aa: CASSGQGQYEQYF
abundance: -; j_gene: TRBJ2-3; v_gene: TRBV6-1; d_gene: -; CDR3nt: TGTGCCAGCAGTCGCGCCGCGGCGAGGTCAGATACGCAGTATTTT; CDR3aa: CASSRAAARSDTQYF
abundance: -; j_gene: TRBJ1-5; v_gene: TRBV19; d_gene: -; CDR3nt: TGTGCCAGTAGTATACCGGGGGGGGTTCAGCCCCAGCATTTT; CDR3aa: CASSIPGGVQPQHF
abundance: -; j_gene: TRBJ1-1; v_gene: TRBV7-2; d_gene: -; CDR3nt: TGTGCCAGCAGCCCACGCCGGGTAATGAACACTGAAGCTTTCTTT; CDR3aa: CASSPRRVMNTEAFF
abundance: once; j_gene: TRBJ2-7; v_gene: TRBV27; d_gene: TRBD1; CDR3nt: TGTGCCAGCAGTTCACCGGGACAGCTAAGGGCTTACGAGCAGTACTTC; CDR3aa: CASSSPGQLRAYEQYF
abundance: -; j_gene: TRBJ1-4; v_gene: TRBV7-9; d_gene: -; CDR3nt: TGTGCCAGCAGAAACCGGGACCAAGGAACTAATGAAAAACTGTTTTTT; CDR3aa: CASRNRDQGTNEKLFF
abundance: -; j_gene: TRBJ2-1; v_gene: TRBV15; d_gene: TRBD2; CDR3nt: TGTGCCACCAGCAGATTAGCGGGAAGCTCCTACAATGAGCAGTTCTTC; CDR3aa: CATSRLAGSSYNEQFF
abundance: -; j_gene: TRBJ1-5; v_gene: TRBV18; d_gene: TRBD1; CDR3nt: TGTGCCAGCTCACCCGTTAGGGACAGGAGCAATCAGCCCCAGCATTTT; CDR3aa: CASSPVRDRSNQPQHF
abundance: -; j_gene: TRBJ2-1; v_gene: TRBV19; d_gene: TRBD2; CDR3nt: TGTGCCAGTACGGGACTAGCGGGAACCACCTCCTACAATGAGCAGTTCTTC; CDR3aa: CASTGLAGTTSYNEQFF
abundance: -; j_gene: TRBJ1-4; v_gene: TRBV5-1; d_gene: TRBD1; CDR3nt: TGCGCCAGCAGCTATGAGGGACAGGGGGCGTTTGAAAAACTGTTTTTT; CDR3aa: CASSYEGQGAFEKLFF
abundance: -; j_gene: TRBJ2-5; v_gene: TRBV9; d_gene: -; CDR3nt: TGTGCCAGCAGCGTAGTTGGCGAACAGTCGGAGACCCAGTACTTC; CDR3aa: CASSVVGEQSETQYF
abundance: -; j_gene: TRBJ2-3; v_gene: TRBV28; d_gene: -; CDR3nt: TGTGCCAGCAGTGCCGTCACAGATACGCAGTATTTT; CDR3aa: CASSAVTDTQYF
abundance: -; j_gene: TRBJ2-5; v_gene: TRBV7-9; d_gene: -; CDR3nt: TGTGCCAGCAGCTTATACGTTCAAGAGACCCAGTACTTC; CDR3aa: CASSLYVQETQYF
abundance: -; j_gene: TRBJ2-7; v_gene: TRBV28; d_gene: -; CDR3nt: TGTGCCAGCACCTCCCGGGGCAGGAGCTCCTACGAGCAGTACTTC; CDR3aa: CASTSRGRSSYEQYF
abundance: -; j_gene: TRBJ2-7; v_gene: TRBV6-5; d_gene: -; CDR3nt: TGTGCCAGCAGTTCCCAGAGGGAGTCCCCCCTCTACGAGCAGTACTTC; CDR3aa: CASSSQRESPLYEQYF
abundance: -; j_gene: TRBJ1-2; v_gene: TRBV6-1; d_gene: -; CDR3nt: TGTGCCAGCAGTGAAGGTTTCCGGATCTATGGCTACACCTTC; CDR3aa: CASSEGFRIYGYTF
abundance: -; j_gene: TRBJ1-1; v_gene: TRBV5-6; d_gene: -; CDR3nt: TGTGCCAGCAGCTTGGGTCGCTTGAACACTGAAGCTTTCTTT; CDR3aa: CASSLGRLNTEAFF
abundance: -; j_gene: TRBJ1-3; v_gene: TRBV11-2; d_gene: -; CDR3nt: TGTGCCAGCAGCTTAGCCGGGGGCGCCGGAAACACCATATATTTT; CDR3aa: CASSLAGGAGNTIYF
abundance: -; j_gene: TRBJ1-1; v_gene: TRBV10-3; d_gene: TRBD1; CDR3nt: TGTGCCATCAGTGAGTCGAGGGACAGGGGCACTGAAGCTTTCTTT; CDR3aa: CAISESRDRGTEAFF
abundance: -; j_gene: TRBJ1-2; v_gene: TRBV30; d_gene: -; CDR3nt: TGTGCCTGGAGTGTTGTAACCTATGGCTACACCTTC; CDR3aa: CAWSVVTYGYTF
abundance: once; j_gene: TRBJ2-7; v_gene: TRBV5-1; d_gene: TRBD2; CDR3nt: TGCGCCAGCAGCTTGGATAGCGGGGGACATTACGAGCAGTACTTC; CDR3aa: CASSLDSGGHYEQYF
abundance: -; j_gene: TRBJ2-7; v_gene: TRBV6-1; d_gene: -; CDR3nt: TGTGCCAGCATCATCGGGGCTAACCCTTCCTACGAGCAGTACTTC; CDR3aa: CASIIGANPSYEQYF
abundance: -; j_gene: TRBJ1-1; v_gene: TRBV28; d_gene: -; CDR3nt: TGTGCCAGCAGTTCACCGGGACTTCCGAACACTGAAGCTTTCTTT; CDR3aa: CASSSPGLPNTEAFF
abundance: -; j_gene: TRBJ2-3; v_gene: TRBV15; d_gene: TRBD2; CDR3nt: TGTGCCACCAGCAGTGGCGGGAGGTGGAATACGCAGTATTTT; CDR3aa: CATSSGGRWNTQYF
abundance: -; j_gene: TRBJ2-7; v_gene: TRBV7-8; d_gene: TRBD1; CDR3nt: TGTGCCAGCAGCTTACGGGACAGGGGGACCTACGAGCAGTACTTC; CDR3aa: CASSLRDRGTYEQYF
abundance: -; j_gene: TRBJ2-7; v_gene: TRBV27; d_gene: -; CDR3nt: TGTGCCAGCAGTGCCGTAGTCGGGACTCAAGGCTACGAGCAGTACTTC; CDR3aa: CASSAVVGTQGYEQYF
abundance: -; j_gene: TRBJ2-7; v_gene: TRBV5-5; d_gene: -; CDR3nt: TGTGCCAGCAGCTTCCAGGGAGGCTACGAGCAGTACTTC; CDR3aa: CASSFQGGYEQYF
abundance: -; j_gene: TRBJ1-4; v_gene: TRBV30; d_gene: -; CDR3nt: TGTGCCTGGAGTCGGCGCCGAGGAGAAAAACTGTTTTTT; CDR3aa: CAWSRRRGEKLFF